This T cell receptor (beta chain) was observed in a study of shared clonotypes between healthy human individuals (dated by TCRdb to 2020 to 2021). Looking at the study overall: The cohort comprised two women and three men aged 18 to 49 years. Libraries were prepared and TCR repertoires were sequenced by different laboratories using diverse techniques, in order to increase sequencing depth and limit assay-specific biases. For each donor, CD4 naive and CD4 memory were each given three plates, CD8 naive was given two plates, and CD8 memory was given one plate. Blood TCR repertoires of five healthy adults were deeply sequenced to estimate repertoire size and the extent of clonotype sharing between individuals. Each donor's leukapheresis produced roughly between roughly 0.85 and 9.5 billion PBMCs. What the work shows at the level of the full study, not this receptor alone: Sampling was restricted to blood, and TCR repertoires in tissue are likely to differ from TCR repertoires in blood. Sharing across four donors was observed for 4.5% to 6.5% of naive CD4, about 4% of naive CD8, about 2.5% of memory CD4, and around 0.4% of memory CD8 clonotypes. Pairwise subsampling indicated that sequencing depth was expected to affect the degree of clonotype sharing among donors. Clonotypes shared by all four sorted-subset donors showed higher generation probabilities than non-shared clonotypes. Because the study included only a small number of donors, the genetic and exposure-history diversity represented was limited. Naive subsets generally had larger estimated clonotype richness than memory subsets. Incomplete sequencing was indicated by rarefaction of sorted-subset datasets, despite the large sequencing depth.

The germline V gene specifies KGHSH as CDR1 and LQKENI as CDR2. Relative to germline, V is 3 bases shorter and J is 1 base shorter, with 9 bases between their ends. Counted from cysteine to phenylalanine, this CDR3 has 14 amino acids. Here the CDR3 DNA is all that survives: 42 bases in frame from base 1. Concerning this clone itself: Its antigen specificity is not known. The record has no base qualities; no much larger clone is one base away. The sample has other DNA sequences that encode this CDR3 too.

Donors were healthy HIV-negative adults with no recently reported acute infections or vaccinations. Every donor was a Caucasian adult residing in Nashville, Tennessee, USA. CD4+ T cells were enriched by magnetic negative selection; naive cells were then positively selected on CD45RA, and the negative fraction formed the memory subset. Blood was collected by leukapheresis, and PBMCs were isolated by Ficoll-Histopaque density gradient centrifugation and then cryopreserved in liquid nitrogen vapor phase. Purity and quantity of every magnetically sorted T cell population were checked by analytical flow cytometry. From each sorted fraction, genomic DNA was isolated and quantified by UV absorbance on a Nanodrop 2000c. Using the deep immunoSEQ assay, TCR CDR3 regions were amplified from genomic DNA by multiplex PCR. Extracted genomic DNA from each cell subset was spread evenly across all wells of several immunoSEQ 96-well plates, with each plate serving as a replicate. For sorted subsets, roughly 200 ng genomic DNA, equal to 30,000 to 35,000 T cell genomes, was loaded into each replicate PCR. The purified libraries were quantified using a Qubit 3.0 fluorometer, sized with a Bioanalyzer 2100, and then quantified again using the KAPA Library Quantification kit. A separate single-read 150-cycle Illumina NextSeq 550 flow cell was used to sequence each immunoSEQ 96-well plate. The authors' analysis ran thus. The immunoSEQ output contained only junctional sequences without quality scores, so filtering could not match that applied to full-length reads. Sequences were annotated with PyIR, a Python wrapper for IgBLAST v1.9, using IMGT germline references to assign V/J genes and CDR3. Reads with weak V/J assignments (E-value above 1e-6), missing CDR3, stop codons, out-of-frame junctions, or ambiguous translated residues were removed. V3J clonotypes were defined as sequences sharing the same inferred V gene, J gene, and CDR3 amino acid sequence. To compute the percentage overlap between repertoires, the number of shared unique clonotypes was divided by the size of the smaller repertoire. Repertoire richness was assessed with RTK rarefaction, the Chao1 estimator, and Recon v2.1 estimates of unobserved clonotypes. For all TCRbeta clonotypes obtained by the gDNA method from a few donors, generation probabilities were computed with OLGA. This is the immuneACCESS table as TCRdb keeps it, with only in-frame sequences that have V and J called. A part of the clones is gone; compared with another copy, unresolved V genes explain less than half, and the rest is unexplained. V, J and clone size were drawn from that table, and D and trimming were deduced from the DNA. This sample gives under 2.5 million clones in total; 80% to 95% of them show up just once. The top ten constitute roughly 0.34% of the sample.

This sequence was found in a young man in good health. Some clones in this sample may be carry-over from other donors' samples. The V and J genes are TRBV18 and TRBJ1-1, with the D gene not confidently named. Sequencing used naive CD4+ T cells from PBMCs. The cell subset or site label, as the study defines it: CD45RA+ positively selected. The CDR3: CASSPRAQNTEAFF. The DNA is TGTGCCAGCTCACCTCGGGCCCAGAACACTGAAGCTTTCTTT.